What follows are 15 T cell receptor beta chains derived from one specimen sequenced in a study of CD8+ T cells in alopecia areata. It was cDNA, reverse transcribed from extracted RNA, that served as the sequencing template. Profiling relied on immunoSEQ multiplex PCR, and the TCRdb table lists in-frame clones only, not all of them. The table has 110,000 to 150,000 clones, roughly 46% seen once. Source: CD4+ T cells sorted from blood, taken at week 0. The receptors were sampled from a human donor with alopecia areata.

The chain carries TRBV9 and TRBJ1-3; no definite D call. The CDR3 covers 15 residues. Germline-derived CDR1 and CDR2 are SGDLS and YYNGEE. V lost 0 bases, J lost 0 bases, and 7 bases lay in between. The CDR3 sequence: CASSVERSSGNTIYF. CDR3 sequence (DNA): TGTGCCAGCAGCGTAGAACGGTCCTCTGGAAACACCATATATTTT. Supplemented by reference TRBV9 and TRBJ1-3, the full variable domain reads DSGVTQTPKHLITATGQRVTLRCSPRSGDLSVYWYQQSLDQGLQFLIQYYNGEERAKGNILERFSAQQFPDLHSELNLSSLELGDSALYFCASSVERSSGNTIYFGEGSWLTVV.

This sequence joins TRBV7-2 and TRBJ2-3; D uncertain. V lost 2 bases to trimming and J lost 0 bases, with 6 bases between them. The germline gives CDR1 SGHTA, CDR2 FQGNSA. CDR3 length equals 14 residues. The CDR3 nucleotides read TGTGCCAGCAGCTTAAAGGCTAGCACAGATACGCAGTATTTT. Its protein is CASSLKASTDTQYF.

This clone has just a few counts. V gene TRBV28 combines with J gene TRBJ1-4; 7 bases map to TRBD1. The V gene's germline CDR1 is MDHEN and CDR2 SYDVKM. CDR3 length equals 16 residues. The trim removed 6 bases at V and 3 bases at J, leaving 10 bases unmatched. The CDR3 bases are TGTGCCAGCAGCCGATCTTGGGACAGCCCTAATGAAAAACTGTTTTTT. Amino acid sequence: CASSRSWDSPNEKLFF.

This clone was observed a handful of times. V is TRBV13 and J is TRBJ1-3; tentatively, D is TRBD1 (6 bases). Germline values: CDR1 PRHDT, CDR2 FYEKMQ (reference sequence). CDR3 length: 16 amino acids. The ends were cut back, 5 bases at V and 4 bases at J, with 18 bases in the middle. CDR3 loop: CASSLRPGAGGNTIYF. CDR3 sequence (DNA): TGTGCCAGCAGCCTACGCCCAGGGGCCGGAGGAAACACCATATATTTT.

The gene calls are TRBV29-1 and TRBJ2-3; D perhaps matches TRBD1 (5 bases). Germline CDR1 SQVTM, CDR2 ANQGSEA. V was clipped by 4 bases and J by 5 bases, with 13 bases between them. The CDR3 consists of 13 residues. The CDR3 reads CSVVGQGKDTQYF. The CDR3 nucleotides are TGCAGCGTTGTTGGGCAGGGTAAAGATACGCAGTATTTT.

The chain has TRBV6-1 and TRBJ2-3; D not resolved. This CDR3 region has 13 residues. Trimming stripped 6 bases from V and 0 bases from J, with 7 bases between. Per germline, CDR1 MNHNS and CDR2 SASEGT. The CDR3 DNA reads as TGTGCCAGCAGGGTTTTTAGCACAGATACGCAGTATTTT. Translated, it gives CASRVFSTDTQYF.

The CDR3 DNA follows: TGTGCCAGCAGTTTATCGCGCTGGCAAGAGACCCAGTACTTC. Protein product: CASSLSRWQETQYF. V is TRBV27 and J is TRBJ2-5; D gene ambiguous. Germline V gene lookup returns CDR1 MNHEY and CDR2 SMNVEV (reference sequence). The CDR3 is 14 residues long. Trimming stripped 0 bases from V and 2 bases from J, with 7 bases between.

Details on this clone: This specimen includes other DNA sequences encoding the same CDR3. This chain joins TRBV30 and TRBJ1-5; D is unclear. The CDR3 extends over 12 amino acids. The germline V and J ends were trimmed by 1 base and 4 bases, with 5 bases remaining between them. Per the germline V gene, CDR1 is GTSNPN and CDR2 is SVGIG (reference sequence). The chain's CDR3 is CAWSGGNQPQHF. In nucleotides, the CDR3 is TGTGCCTGGAGTGGAGGGAATCAGCCCCAGCATTTT.

This clone occurred a few times. The chain couples TRBV29-1 to TRBJ2-1; no clear D gene. The CDR3 is made up of 10 amino acids. Germline V gene sequence: CDR1 SQVTM, CDR2 ANQGSEA. Between the trimmed V and J ends, which lost 7 bases and 4 bases, there was a span of 5 bases. The CDR3 nucleotides read TGCAGCGGCTTTTACAATGAGCAGTTCTTC. This gives the protein CSGFYNEQFF.

V is TRBV9 and J is TRBJ2-1; the D gene is possibly TRBD2 (5 bases). CDR3 length: 14 amino acids. Germline CDR1 reads SGDLS; CDR2 reads YYNGEE. Trimming shortened V by 8 bases and J by 4 bases, and 16 bases separated the two germline ends. The CDR3 DNA sequence: TGTGCCAGTTCCGGAGAGGGCCTTTACAATGAGCAGTTCTTC. It specifies CASSGEGLYNEQFF.

This chain links TRBV30 with TRBJ1-4, with D perhaps matching TRBD1 (6 bases). The V gene lost 5 bases and the J gene lost 8 bases, with 15 bases spanning the gap. CDR3 length equals 13 residues. Germline values: CDR1 GTSNPN, CDR2 SVGIG (reference sequence). The CDR3 DNA sequence: TGTGCCTGGGGCACGGACAGAGGCGAAAAACTGTTTTTT. This codes for CAWGTDRGEKLFF.

This clone was counted between two and nine times. The chain couples TRBV29-1 to TRBJ2-1; 7 nucleotides align to TRBD1. V gave up 8 bases and J gave up 5 bases; unmatched junction bases: 9. The germline V gene encodes CDR1 SQVTM and CDR2 ANQGSEA. CDR3 length: 13 residues. CDR3 sequence (DNA): TGCAGCATCGGACAGGCGATTGACAATGAGCAGTTCTTC. This codes for CSIGQAIDNEQFF.

The chain joins TRBV5-1 to TRBJ2-1; perhaps TRBD2 as D (5 bases). Germline CDR1 and CDR2: SGHRS and YFSETQ. Trimming took off 7 bases at V and 12 bases at J, with 20 bases between the two ends. The CDR3 runs 13 residues. CDR3 in amino acids: CASSRATRDGQFF. As DNA, the CDR3 is TGCGCCAGCTCACGGGCCACCCGGGATGGGCAGTTCTTC.

V usage is TRBV30 and J usage is TRBJ2-3, with D perhaps matching TRBD2 (5 bases). Looked up from germline, CDR1 is GTSNPN and CDR2 is SVGIG (reference sequence). The V gene lost 1 base and the J gene lost 6 bases, with 11 bases spanning the gap. The CDR3 is 13 amino acids. The CDR3 loop is CAWSENRGDTQYF. In DNA form, the CDR3 reads TGTGCCTGGAGTGAAAACCGAGGGGATACGCAGTATTTT.

This clone was counted only a few times. The CDR3 coding sequence is TGCGCCAGCAGCTTGTCTGGGGGGAACACTGAAGCTTTCTTT. It translates to CASSLSGGNTEAFF. This rearrangement joins TRBV5-1 to TRBJ1-1, with TRBD1 as a possible D gene (5 bases). Looked up from germline, CDR1 is SGHRS and CDR2 is YFSETQ. Trimming shortened V by 1 base and J by 1 base, and 8 bases separated the two germline ends. This CDR3 contains 14 residues.